Each of the 16 T cell receptor beta chains below was sequenced from the same sample in a study of cytomegalovirus exposure and HLA in healthy donors. Vbeta (60) and Jbeta (13) primers were used in the PCR. The assay was immunoSEQ multiplex PCR, and TCRdb's table has in-frame clones only and misses some. The repertoire holds around 200,000 clones, with approximately 81% as singletons. The specimen sequenced was PBMCs. These receptor sequences come from a man aged 45-65 years in good health and CMV-seronegative.

This rearrangement joins TRBV11-3 to TRBJ2-5; 7 positions agree with TRBD1. CDR3 length: 13 amino acids. V shed 4 bases and J 5 bases; nucleotides not matched to a gene: 4. CDR1 is SGHNT and CDR2 is YENEEA in the germline V gene. CDR3 amino acids: CASSSGGMETQYF. CDR3 DNA sequence: TGTGCCAGCAGCTCAGGGGGAATGGAGACCCAGTACTTC.

In this sample, this clone turned up a few times. This chain links TRBV6-4 with TRBJ2-4; 12 nucleotides line up with TRBD2. Trimming cost V 8 bases and J 0 bases; bases outside gene matches: 14. Germline V gives CDR1 MRHNA, CDR2 SNTAGT. CDR3 length: 19 residues. The CDR3 DNA is TGTGCCAGCCCAATCGCCCGGACTAGCGGGGAACTAGCCAAAAACATTCAGTACTTC. Protein sequence: CASPIARTSGELAKNIQYF.

The rearrangement uses TRBV7-9 and TRBJ1-2; TRBD1 matches 7 bases. Germline V CDR1 and CDR2: SEHNR, FQNEAQ (reference sequence). The V and J ends lost 4 bases and 8 bases, in that order; junction bases with no gene match: 4. CDR3 length equals 12 residues. CDR3 amino acids: CASSSQGRGYTF. The DNA of the CDR3 is TGTGCCAGCAGCTCACAGGGGAGGGGCTACACCTTC.

This clone has only a few counts. The gene calls are TRBV7-3 and TRBJ2-6, with 7 bases that match TRBD2. Trimming removed 5 bases from V and 2 bases from J; junction bases left unmatched: 9. Germline CDR1 reads SGHTA; CDR2 reads FQGTGA. The length of the CDR3 is 17 residues. This chain's CDR3 is CASSIGSGGTGANVLTF. The CDR3 DNA reads TGTGCCAGCAGCATAGGGTCGGGGGGAACTGGGGCCAACGTCCTGACTTTC.

The J gene is TRBJ2-2, the V gene TRBV4-1; possibly TRBD2 for D (6 bases). Trimming stripped 0 bases from V and 4 bases from J, with 12 bases between. In germline, CDR1 is MGHRA, CDR2 YSYEKL. The CDR3 runs to 16 residues. CDR3 amino acids: CASSQDQLASTGELFF. CDR3 DNA: TGCGCCAGCAGCCAAGATCAACTAGCTTCCACCGGGGAGCTGTTTTTT.

This clone occurred once. The CDR3 here is CASSGGQVINYGYTF. DNA of the CDR3: TGCGCCAGCAGCGGGGGACAGGTTATTAACTATGGCTACACCTTC. J is TRBJ1-2 and V is TRBV5-1; 8 nucleotides align to TRBD1. Germline V gene sequence: CDR1 SGHRS, CDR2 YFSETQ. The CDR3 spans 15 residues. The V gene end was trimmed by 4 bases and the J gene end by 1 base; junction bases not matched to a gene: 6.

V and J are TRBV10-3 and TRBJ2-7, with 7 bases fitting TRBD2. Per the germline V gene, CDR1 is ENHRY and CDR2 is SYGVKD. V shed 9 bases and J 1 base; nucleotides not matched to a gene: 6. The CDR3 length is 13 residues. Written as DNA, the CDR3 is TGTGCCATAGCGGGGCCGCCTTCCTACGAGCAGTACTTC. It translates to CAIAGPPSYEQYF.

The chain carries TRBV27 and TRBJ2-6; 9 bases map to TRBD2. This CDR3 region has 16 residues. Germline CDR1 reads MNHEY; CDR2 reads SMNVEV (reference sequence). The V gene end was trimmed by 8 bases and the J gene end by 3 bases; junction bases not matched to a gene: 8. In DNA form, the CDR3 reads TGTGCCAGCGCCGTCTCGCGGGGGGGTGGGGCCAACGTCCTGACTTTC. This codes for CASAVSRGGGANVLTF.

The gene calls are TRBV9 and TRBJ2-1, with a weak D call TRBD2 (6 bases). V dropped 4 bases and J dropped 8 bases, with 19 bases sitting between them. From germline, CDR1 is SGDLS and CDR2 YYNGEE. The CDR3 consists of 15 residues. CDR3 in DNA: TGTGCCAGCAGCTCGGGACTCCTCGCGGTAGATGAGCAGTTCTTC. It specifies CASSSGLLAVDEQFF.

The V call is TRBV7-2, the J call TRBJ2-1; a weak D match, TRBD2 (6 bases). Deletions cut 0 bases from V and 4 bases from J, with 10 bases between. The CDR3 sequence is 15 residues long. Looked up from germline, CDR1 is SGHTA and CDR2 is FQGNSA. Here the CDR3 reads CASSLAGGWYNEQFF. CDR3 DNA: TGTGCCAGCAGCTTAGCGGGGGGTTGGTACAATGAGCAGTTCTTC.

The chain uses TRBV29-1 and TRBJ1-2, with D possibly being TRBD1 (5 bases). The CDR3 consists of 12 residues. Germline lookup yields CDR1 SQVTM and CDR2 ANQGSEA. Trimming stripped 7 bases from V and 7 bases from J, with 16 bases between. The CDR3 here is CSAPHGGSGYTF. The CDR3 nucleotides read TGCAGCGCCCCGCACGGGGGAAGTGGCTACACCTTC. Filled out from reference TRBV29-1 and TRBJ1-2, the complete variable domain reads SAVISQKPSRDICQRGTSLTIQCQVDSQVTMMFWYRQQPGQSLTLIATANQGSEATYESGFVIDKFPISRPNLTFSTLTVSNMSPEDSSIYLCSAPHGGSGYTFGSGTRLTVV.

A few counts support this clone. The chain joins TRBV15 to TRBJ2-5, with D tentatively TRBD1 (5 bases). The V gene's germline CDR1 is LNHNV and CDR2 YYDKDF (reference sequence). This CDR3 has 15 residues. Trimming removed 1 base at V and 5 bases at J, with 14 bases between. The CDR3 sequence is CATSRAPQGGETQYF. The CDR3 DNA sequence: TGTGCCACCAGCAGAGCCCCCCAGGGTGGCGAGACCCAGTACTTC.

The rearrangement links TRBV27 to TRBJ2-1, with a tentative D call TRBD1 (6 bases). The germline V and J ends were trimmed by 7 bases and 7 bases, with 14 bases remaining between them. Germline CDR1 MNHEY, CDR2 SMNVEV (reference sequence). This CDR3 has 13 residues. The CDR3 here is CASKVGAGNEQFF. The DNA of the CDR3 is TGTGCCAGCAAGGTGGGGGCCGGGAATGAGCAGTTCTTC.

The J gene is TRBJ2-4, the V gene TRBV5-6; 10 bases are shared with TRBD1. The CDR3 is 14 residues long. After removal of 4 bases from V and 9 bases from J, the junction contained 7 bases not matched to a gene. Germline CDR1 and CDR2: SGHDT and YYEEEE. The CDR3 DNA is TGTGCCAGCAGCATCCCCGGGACAGGGGCCATTCAGTACTTC. This sequence encodes CASSIPGTGAIQYF.

This rearrangement joins TRBV19 to TRBJ1-2; D is uncertain. Germline CDR1 LNHDA, CDR2 SQIVND (reference sequence). There are 16 residues in the CDR3. Trimming removed 5 bases from V and 3 bases from J, with 19 bases in between. CDR3 loop: CASSRGPALQDYGYTF. CDR3 sequence (DNA): TGTGCCAGTAGTCGCGGCCCAGCCCTTCAAGACTATGGCTACACCTTC. Looking up the rest from reference TRBV19 and TRBJ1-2 gives the full variable domain: DGGITQSPKYLFRKEGQNVTLSCEQNLNHDAMYWYRQDPGQGLRLIYYSQIVNDFQKGDIAEGYSVSREKKESFPLTVTSAQKNPTAFYLCASSRGPALQDYGYTFGSGTRLTVV.

The rearrangement links TRBV27 to TRBJ2-5; 8 positions agree with TRBD1. CDR3 length equals 16 residues. V was clipped by 6 bases and J by 3 bases; unmatched bases: 12. Germline CDR1 and CDR2: MNHEY and SMNVEV (reference sequence). CDR3 bases: TGTGCCAGCAGCCAAGAGGGCCGACAGGGGAAAGAGACCCAGTACTTC. Translation: CASSQEGRQGKETQYF.